Listed here are 10 T cell receptor beta chains from one sample, sequenced in a study of tumor-infiltrating lymphocytes in primary liver carcinoma. Germline DNA was extracted too, while blood RNA derived from unsorted whole blood. cDNA specific to TCR beta was made from around 470 ng of total RNA, with a constant-region primer employed for priming. What produced the TCR beta libraries was three nested multiplex PCR rounds using slightly modified ARM-PCR. Forward primers for TRBV1-TRBV30 and a C-beta reverse primer served the first two PCR rounds, at 10 cycles each. TCRdb redid the calling of the multiplex PCR reads with MiXCR, one entry per CDR3 protein. The sample has just over 300,000 distinct CDR3 sequences, more than 55% seen once; the top ten hold about a sixth. Sequenced material: peripheral blood. Every receptor here comes from a young woman with primary liver carcinoma and hepatitis B virus infection.

The V and J genes are TRBV6-5 and TRBJ1-1; TRBD1 is a possible D gene (5 bases). V lost 11 bases and J lost 3, with 13 bases in between. The germline V gene has CDR1 MNHEY and CDR2 SVGAGI. The CDR3 is 12 amino acids. CDR3: CASGDPDTEAFF. The CDR3 bases are TGTGCCTCGGGGGACCCCGACACTGAAGCTTTCTTT.

With respect to this clonotype: An end of the junction differs from the germline gene, which may be a read error. V usage is TRBV11-2 and J usage is TRBJ1-1, with D possibly matching TRBD1 (5 bases). Germline values: CDR1 SGHAT, CDR2 FQNNGV. This CDR3 is 14 amino acids long. The chain's CDR3 is CTSSPTEMNTEAFF. The CDR3 DNA reads TGTACCAGCAGTCCGACAGAGATGAACACCGAAGCTTTCTTT.

About this clonotype itself: A single base separates this from a much larger clone, so it may be a read error. The CDR3: CASIEGRYYNEQFF. CDR3 bases: TGTGCCAGCATTGAAGGTCGCTACTACAATGAGCAGTTCTTC. The J gene is TRBJ2-1, the V gene TRBV6-1; D is undetermined. Germline V CDR1 and CDR2: MNHNS, SASEGT. The CDR3 covers 14 residues.

V usage is TRBV7-9 and J usage is TRBJ1-5, with D maybe TRBD1 (6 bases). This CDR3 has 15 amino acids. Trimming removed 4 bases at V and 6 bases at J, with 16 bases between. Germline loops: CDR1 SEHNR, CDR2 FQNEAQ (reference sequence). In DNA form, the CDR3 reads TGTGCCAGCAGCTCGCAAAACGGGGGGGCTCAGCCCCAGCATTTT. It translates to CASSSQNGGAQPQHF.

V usage is TRBV12-3 or TRBV12-4 and J usage is TRBJ2-2; 9 positions match TRBD2. Trimming at V came to 2 bases and at J to 5 bases, leaving 9 bases not matched to a gene. The CDR3 loop spans 17 amino acids. The CDR3 reads CASSLPKTSGGTGELFF. CDR3 nucleotides: TGTGCCAGCAGTTTACCTAAGACTAGCGGAGGAACCGGGGAGCTGTTTTTT.

V and J are TRBV6-2 or TRBV6-3 and TRBJ2-5; D may be TRBD2 (5 bases). Germline lookup yields CDR1 MNHEY and CDR2 SVGEGT. The CDR3 spans 11 residues. Trimming took off 8 bases at V and 6 bases at J, with 10 bases between the two ends. CDR3 region: CASGSVKTQYF. The CDR3 DNA reads as TGTGCCAGCGGGAGCGTAAAGACCCAGTACTTC.

This clonotype was seen at least ten times. The J gene is TRBJ2-1, the V gene TRBV12-3 or TRBV12-4; D ambiguous. Trimming took off 5 bases at V and 5 bases at J, with 4 bases between the two ends. This CDR3 is 11 amino acids long. The CDR3 coding sequence is TGTGCCAGCAGTGCGCACAATGAGCAGTTCTTC. It translates to CASSAHNEQFF.

This chain uses TRBV6-1 with TRBJ2-4; TRBD2 might be the D (5 bases). Germline CDR1 and CDR2: MNHNS and SASEGT. The CDR3 runs 13 residues. CDR3 region: CVNSGPTKNIQYF. The CDR3 nucleotides read TGTGTCAACAGCGGACCTACCAAAAACATTCAGTACTTC.

Regarding this clonotype: One end of the junction does not line up with germline, which may come from a read error. J is TRBJ2-7 and V is TRBV5-5; tentatively, D is TRBD2 (5 bases). This CDR3 is 15 amino acids long. Germline V lookup: CDR1 SGHKS, CDR2 YYEKEE (reference sequence). CDR3 DNA: TGTGCCAGCAGCTTGGTTCTGGGGAGTCGCTACGAGCAATACTTC. Protein product: CASSLVLGSRYEQYF. The full variable domain, completed using reference TRBV5-5 and TRBJ2-7, is DAGVTQSPTHLIKTRGQQVTLRCSPISGHKSVSWYQQVLGQGPQFIFQYYEKEERGRGNFPDRFSARQFPNYSSELNVNALLLGDSALYLCASSLVLGSRYEQYFGPGTRLTVT.

In DNA, the CDR3 is TGCAGCGCCCCTGCAGAGGGCCTTTTCGGCGAGCAGTTCTTC. Protein: CSAPAEGLFGEQFF. The rearrangement links TRBV29-1 to TRBJ2-1; D is perhaps TRBD2 (5 bases). V lost 7 bases and J 10 bases, leaving 23 bases between the germline ends. From germline, CDR1 is SQVTM and CDR2 ANQGSEA. The CDR3 has 14 residues.